A selection of T cell receptor beta chains follows, all from one sample in a study of CD8 T cells in ankylosing spondylitis. One entry per CDR3 protein, called by TCRdb with MiXCR from the 5' RACE reads. This sample has over 700,000 distinct CDR3 sequences, with 15% to 20% found just once. Sequencing was carried out using blood, either unsorted or a sorted T cell fraction (not recorded which). The receptor source for this set is a male donor with ankylosing spondylitis. CDR3s include the opening cysteine and the closing phenylalanine or tryptophan. A D gene is named only where the DNA matches it firmly. A row's size may be missing; if present it is once, few, many or a size class.

clone_size: NA; cdr3_length: 15; j_call: TRBJ2-2; d_call: TRBD1; v_call: TRBV6-1; cdr3_nt: TGTGCCTCACTCCTAGGACAGGGGTACCCCGGGGAGCTGTTTTTT; cdr3_aa: CASLLGQGYPGELFF
clone_size: NA; cdr3_length: 14; j_call: TRBJ1-5; d_call: NA; v_call: TRBV10-3; cdr3_nt: TGTGCCATCAGCCCCGGACAGTTTTGGCAGCCCCAGCATTTT; cdr3_aa: CAISPGQFWQPQHF
clone_size: few; cdr3_length: 17; j_call: TRBJ2-5; d_call: TRBD2; v_call: TRBV7-3; cdr3_nt: TGTGCCAGCAGCTTCCAAGCGACTAGCGCAGATCAAGAGACCCAGTACTTC; cdr3_aa: CASSFQATSADQETQYF
clone_size: NA; cdr3_length: 17; j_call: TRBJ2-1; d_call: TRBD2; v_call: TRBV12-3/TRBV12-4; cdr3_nt: TGTGCCAGCAGTTTCCCCAAGACTAGCGGGAGTGTAGATGAGCAGTTCTTC; cdr3_aa: CASSFPKTSGSVDEQFF
clone_size: NA; cdr3_length: 14; j_call: TRBJ1-2; d_call: TRBD1; v_call: TRBV20-1; cdr3_nt: TGCAGTGCTAGCCCGGGACAGCTCAGCTATGGCTACACCTTC; cdr3_aa: CSASPGQLSYGYTF
clone_size: NA; cdr3_length: 16; j_call: TRBJ2-7; d_call: TRBD2; v_call: TRBV12-3/TRBV12-4; cdr3_nt: TGTGCCAGCAGTTTCAGCGGGAGGAAACAATCCTACGAGCAGTACTTC; cdr3_aa: CASSFSGRKQSYEQYF
clone_size: many; cdr3_length: 22; j_call: TRBJ2-1; d_call: TRBD2; v_call: TRBV4-1; cdr3_nt: TGCGCCAGCAGCCAAGTGAGATTTGGGACTAGCGGGGGGGCCAGGTCCTACAATGAGCAGTTCTTC; cdr3_aa: CASSQVRFGTSGGARSYNEQFF
clone_size: few; cdr3_length: 14; j_call: TRBJ2-3; d_call: NA; v_call: TRBV12-3/TRBV12-4; cdr3_nt: TGTGCCAGCAGTTTAGATCAGGGCTCAGATACGCAGTATTTT; cdr3_aa: CASSLDQGSDTQYF
clone_size: NA; cdr3_length: 16; j_call: TRBJ2-1; d_call: TRBD2; v_call: TRBV3-1; cdr3_nt: TGTGCCAGCAGCCGCAGACCCGGGACTACCCTCAATGAGCAGTTCTTC; cdr3_aa: CASSRRPGTTLNEQFF
clone_size: few; cdr3_length: 14; j_call: TRBJ1-1; d_call: NA; v_call: TRBV5-1; cdr3_nt: TGCGCCAGCAGCCTGGTCCCGACAGATTTTGAAGCTTTCTTT; cdr3_aa: CASSLVPTDFEAFF
clone_size: few; cdr3_length: 14; j_call: TRBJ1-5; d_call: NA; v_call: TRBV7-2; cdr3_nt: TGTGCCAGCAGCTTCGACAGCTTAAATCAGCCCCAGCATTTT; cdr3_aa: CASSFDSLNQPQHF
clone_size: few; cdr3_length: 14; j_call: TRBJ1-1; d_call: TRBD1; v_call: TRBV18; cdr3_nt: TGTGCCAGCTCACCCGGAACAGGGGGCGGCGAAGCTTTCTTT; cdr3_aa: CASSPGTGGGEAFF
clone_size: NA; cdr3_length: 14; j_call: TRBJ1-2; d_call: NA; v_call: TRBV29-1; cdr3_nt: TGCAGCGTTGAAGGGGTGGGACAAGAGGATGGCTACACCTTC; cdr3_aa: CSVEGVGQEDGYTF
clone_size: many; cdr3_length: 12; j_call: TRBJ2-1; d_call: NA; v_call: TRBV12-3/TRBV12-4; cdr3_nt: TGTGCCAGCAGTCCCCGGTTAGATGAGCAGTTCTTC; cdr3_aa: CASSPRLDEQFF
clone_size: NA; cdr3_length: 14; j_call: TRBJ2-1; d_call: NA; v_call: TRBV25-1; cdr3_nt: TGTGCCAGCTCCCGCCCCGGGGGGCACAATGAGCAGTTCTTC; cdr3_aa: CASSRPGGHNEQFF
clone_size: NA; cdr3_length: 14; j_call: TRBJ2-1; d_call: NA; v_call: TRBV11-1; cdr3_nt: TGTGCCAGCAGCTTAAGGTCGCCAAGAGATGAGCAGTTCTTC; cdr3_aa: CASSLRSPRDEQFF
clone_size: few; cdr3_length: 15; j_call: TRBJ1-2; d_call: TRBD1; v_call: TRBV28; cdr3_nt: TGTGCCAGCAGCATACCGGACAGGGGTCTCTATGGCTACACCTTC; cdr3_aa: CASSIPDRGLYGYTF
clone_size: NA; cdr3_length: 15; j_call: TRBJ2-7; d_call: NA; v_call: TRBV27; cdr3_nt: TGTGCCAGCAGTTTATTGCCCGACAGGAGTAACGAGCAGTACTTC; cdr3_aa: CASSLLPDRSNEQYF
clone_size: few; cdr3_length: 14; j_call: TRBJ2-1; d_call: TRBD2; v_call: TRBV20-1; cdr3_nt: TGCAGTGCTAGCCCTAGCGGGGGTCACAATGAGCAGTTCTTC; cdr3_aa: CSASPSGGHNEQFF
clone_size: NA; cdr3_length: 15; j_call: TRBJ1-1; d_call: NA; v_call: TRBV19; cdr3_nt: TGTGCCAGTAGACCCGATTGGGCAGGGCGCACTGAAGCTTTCTTT; cdr3_aa: CASRPDWAGRTEAFF
clone_size: many; cdr3_length: 13; j_call: TRBJ1-5; d_call: NA; v_call: TRBV12-3/TRBV12-4; cdr3_nt: TGTGCCAGCCGCAGTGATTTAAATCAGCCCCAGCATTTT; cdr3_aa: CASRSDLNQPQHF
clone_size: few; cdr3_length: 15; j_call: TRBJ2-7; d_call: NA; v_call: TRBV4-2; cdr3_nt: TGTGCCAGCAGCCAAGGGGCAATGTCCTCCTACGAGCAGTACTTC; cdr3_aa: CASSQGAMSSYEQYF
clone_size: NA; cdr3_length: 15; j_call: TRBJ1-1; d_call: NA; v_call: TRBV6-5; cdr3_nt: TGTGCCAGCAGTTACGGGGTAGGGACAAACACTGAAGCTTTCTTT; cdr3_aa: CASSYGVGTNTEAFF
clone_size: NA; cdr3_length: 13; j_call: TRBJ1-1; d_call: NA; v_call: TRBV20-1; cdr3_nt: TGCAGTGCAAGGAAGGGGGGGAACACTGAAGCTTTCTTT; cdr3_aa: CSARKGGNTEAFF
clone_size: NA; cdr3_length: 15; j_call: TRBJ2-6; d_call: NA; v_call: TRBV5-1; cdr3_nt: TGCGCCAGCAGCTTCAGCTCCTCTGGGGCCAACGTCCTGACTTTC; cdr3_aa: CASSFSSSGANVLTF
clone_size: many; cdr3_length: 15; j_call: TRBJ2-2; d_call: TRBD2; v_call: TRBV5-1; cdr3_nt: TGCGCCAGCAGCTTGGAAGCGGGGACCACCGGGGAGCTGTTTTTT; cdr3_aa: CASSLEAGTTGELFF
clone_size: NA; cdr3_length: 11; j_call: TRBJ1-2; d_call: NA; v_call: TRBV30; cdr3_nt: TGTGCCTGGAGTGGACGGGTTGGCTACACCTTC; cdr3_aa: CAWSGRVGYTF
clone_size: NA; cdr3_length: 13; j_call: TRBJ2-5; d_call: NA; v_call: TRBV29-1; cdr3_nt: TGCAGCGTTGGAAACAGGGTTGGGGAGACCCAGTACTTC; cdr3_aa: CSVGNRVGETQYF
clone_size: NA; cdr3_length: 16; j_call: TRBJ1-5; d_call: NA; v_call: TRBV2; cdr3_nt: TGTGCCAGCAGAAAAGGAGAGGGGCCTAGCAATCAGCCCCAGCATTTT; cdr3_aa: CASRKGEGPSNQPQHF
clone_size: few; cdr3_length: 15; j_call: TRBJ1-5; d_call: NA; v_call: TRBV5-5; cdr3_nt: TGTGCCAGCAGAACATCATTCACAGGCAATCAGCCCCAGCATTTT; cdr3_aa: CASRTSFTGNQPQHF
clone_size: NA; cdr3_length: 16; j_call: TRBJ2-2; d_call: TRBD1; v_call: TRBV3-1; cdr3_nt: TGTGCCAGCAGCCAAGAGGCGCAGGGGGCAACCGGGGAGCTGTTTTTT; cdr3_aa: CASSQEAQGATGELFF
clone_size: few; cdr3_length: 18; j_call: TRBJ2-3; d_call: TRBD2; v_call: TRBV4-2; cdr3_nt: TGTGCCAGCAGCCAAGGCCGCTTACTAGCGGGAGGCACAGATACGCAGTATTTT; cdr3_aa: CASSQGRLLAGGTDTQYF
clone_size: NA; cdr3_length: 16; j_call: TRBJ2-7; d_call: TRBD2; v_call: TRBV20-1; cdr3_nt: TGCAGTGCTATACCTGGGACTAGCGGGGGGTTCTACGAGCAGTACTTC; cdr3_aa: CSAIPGTSGGFYEQYF
clone_size: few; cdr3_length: 14; j_call: TRBJ2-1; d_call: TRBD1; v_call: TRBV25-1; cdr3_nt: TGTGCCAGCAGCGCGACAGGGGGTTGGGATGAGCAGTTCTTC; cdr3_aa: CASSATGGWDEQFF
clone_size: NA; cdr3_length: 14; j_call: TRBJ2-1; d_call: TRBD2; v_call: TRBV27; cdr3_nt: TGTGCCAGCAGCTGGACTAGTCTCTACAATGAGCAGTTCTTC; cdr3_aa: CASSWTSLYNEQFF
clone_size: NA; cdr3_length: 15; j_call: TRBJ2-7; d_call: TRBD2; v_call: TRBV5-5; cdr3_nt: TGTGCCAGCAGCCCCCCCGGGACTATTATCTACGAGCAGTACTTC; cdr3_aa: CASSPPGTIIYEQYF
clone_size: many; cdr3_length: 13; j_call: TRBJ2-1; d_call: NA; v_call: TRBV12-3/TRBV12-4; cdr3_nt: TGTGCCAGCAGTTTCCGGGGCCAGGCAGCGGAGTTCTTC; cdr3_aa: CASSFRGQAAEFF
clone_size: few; cdr3_length: 16; j_call: TRBJ2-2; d_call: NA; v_call: TRBV4-2; cdr3_nt: TGTGCCAGCAGCCAAGACCTGGGACTTTACACCGGGGAGCTGTTTTTT; cdr3_aa: CASSQDLGLYTGELFF
clone_size: NA; cdr3_length: 14; j_call: TRBJ1-1; d_call: TRBD1; v_call: TRBV20-1; cdr3_nt: TGCAGTGCTAATCGAGGGGGCCCGCGAACTGAAGCTTTCTTT; cdr3_aa: CSANRGGPRTEAFF
clone_size: many; cdr3_length: 15; j_call: TRBJ1-4; d_call: NA; v_call: TRBV12-3/TRBV12-4; cdr3_nt: TGTGCCAGCAGTGAAGGACAAACCCCAGGGGAAAAACTGTTTTTT; cdr3_aa: CASSEGQTPGEKLFF
clone_size: NA; cdr3_length: 15; j_call: TRBJ2-2; d_call: TRBD1; v_call: TRBV6-1; cdr3_nt: TGTGCCAGCAGCCCGACAGGGGGCAACGGCGGGGAGCTGTTTTTT; cdr3_aa: CASSPTGGNGGELFF
clone_size: NA; cdr3_length: 16; j_call: TRBJ2-3; d_call: TRBD2; v_call: TRBV5-1; cdr3_nt: TGCGCCAGCAGCTTGTCCACGGGACTAGCGGCAGATACGCAGTATTTT; cdr3_aa: CASSLSTGLAADTQYF
clone_size: few; cdr3_length: 16; j_call: TRBJ1-2; d_call: TRBD1; v_call: TRBV7-2; cdr3_nt: TGTGCCAGCACCCCACAGGGGGCCCTGCTTGGAGGAGGCTACACCTTC; cdr3_aa: CASTPQGALLGGGYTF
clone_size: NA; cdr3_length: 13; j_call: TRBJ2-3; d_call: TRBD1; v_call: TRBV24-1; cdr3_nt: TGTGCCACCGCCGGACAGGGGAGGGATACGCAGTATTTT; cdr3_aa: CATAGQGRDTQYF
clone_size: NA; cdr3_length: 15; j_call: TRBJ2-1; d_call: NA; v_call: TRBV7-9; cdr3_nt: TGTGCCAGCAGCTTAGATAGGGGGTTCTACAATGAGCAGTTCTTC; cdr3_aa: CASSLDRGFYNEQFF
clone_size: few; cdr3_length: 17; j_call: TRBJ2-7; d_call: NA; v_call: TRBV3-1; cdr3_nt: TGTGCCAGCAGCCAAGATCTTCGGGGGTCGAGGGGCTCCGAGCAGTACTTC; cdr3_aa: CASSQDLRGSRGSEQYF
clone_size: NA; cdr3_length: 14; j_call: TRBJ2-1; d_call: NA; v_call: TRBV7-2; cdr3_nt: TGTGCCAGCAGGGCAGAGAGCTCCTACAATGAGCAGTTCTTC; cdr3_aa: CASRAESSYNEQFF
clone_size: many; cdr3_length: 13; j_call: TRBJ2-1; d_call: NA; v_call: TRBV28; cdr3_nt: TGTGCCAGCAGTCCCACCTGGGACAATGAGCAGTTCTTC; cdr3_aa: CASSPTWDNEQFF
clone_size: NA; cdr3_length: 14; j_call: TRBJ2-1; d_call: NA; v_call: TRBV11-2; cdr3_nt: TGTGCCAGCAGTACCCCGGCCCCGGGGAATGAGCAGTTCTTC; cdr3_aa: CASSTPAPGNEQFF
clone_size: few; cdr3_length: 16; j_call: TRBJ2-7; d_call: TRBD1; v_call: TRBV4-2; cdr3_nt: TGTGCCAGCAGCCAAGCAGGACAGGGCGGCTCCTACGAGCAGTACTTC; cdr3_aa: CASSQAGQGGSYEQYF
clone_size: few; cdr3_length: 16; j_call: TRBJ2-6; d_call: NA; v_call: TRBV2; cdr3_nt: TGTGCCAGCAGTGAAGGGGCGGTCTCCGGGGCCAACGTCCTGACTTTC; cdr3_aa: CASSEGAVSGANVLTF